The 24 T cell receptor beta chains presented below share a single source sample, sequenced in a study of Ad26.COV2.S vaccination and SARS-CoV-2 variants. Treatment indicated: 15 to 20 received Ad26.COV2.S at low or high dose, single or two shots; about 5 received placebo; per-sample allocation not given. Collection of samples fell on day 63 after the first vaccine or placebo injection. The method was immunoSEQ multiplex PCR; TCRdb's version includes in-frame clones alone and lacks a portion of them. The sample holds about 440,000 clones, 90% seen once. Sequenced material: peripheral blood, taken in a trial of Ad26.COV2.S vaccine versus placebo. The receptors were sampled from a person aged 18-60 years who received the Ad26.COV2.S COVID-19 vaccine or a placebo.

This CDR3 reads CAISARDFHEQFF. The DNA for the CDR3 is TGTGCCATCAGCGCCCGGGACTTCCATGAGCAGTTCTTC. This chain connects TRBV10-3 to TRBJ2-1; D is perhaps TRBD2 (6 bases). Germline V gene data show CDR1 as ENHRY and CDR2 as SYGVKD. There are 13 residues in the CDR3. The V gene lost 6 bases and the J gene lost 8 bases, with 14 bases spanning the gap.

V gene TRBV7-2 combines with J gene TRBJ2-2; TRBD2 agrees at 7 bases. Germline CDR1 and CDR2: SGHTA and FQGNSA. V shed 0 bases, J shed 2 bases, and the junction held 3 bases outside the gene matches. The CDR3 spans 16 residues. CDR3 sequence reads: CASSLALAVNTGELFF. CDR3 nucleotides: TGTGCCAGCAGCTTAGCGCTAGCGGTAAACACCGGGGAGCTGTTTTTT.

V gene TRBV5-1 combines with J gene TRBJ1-4; no firm D call. Germline loops: CDR1 SGHRS, CDR2 YFSETQ. This CDR3 is built from 12 residues. Trimming pared 4 bases from V and 8 bases from J, leaving 9 bases between. The CDR3 DNA follows: TGCGCCAGCAGCCAAGAGAGGGAAAAACTGTTTTTT. Its translation is CASSQEREKLFF. Looking up the rest from reference TRBV5-1 and TRBJ1-4 gives the full variable domain: KAGVTQTPRYLIKTRGQQVTLSCSPISGHRSVSWYQQTPGQGLQFLFEYFSETQRNKGNFPGRFSGRQFSNSRSEMNVSTLELGDSALYLCASSQEREKLFFGSGTQLSVL.

This clone was counted once. The CDR3 DNA follows: TGTGCCTGGACTGGGACTAGCGGGAGGTACGAGCAGTACTTC. Translation: CAWTGTSGRYEQYF. This chain connects TRBV30 to TRBJ2-7, with 15 bases that match TRBD2. CDR3 size: 14 residues. Germline values: CDR1 GTSNPN, CDR2 SVGIG (reference sequence). Losses at the gene ends were 4 bases for V and 4 bases for J; bases not matched to a gene: 2.

The chain employs TRBV28 and TRBJ2-1; 10 positions match TRBD1. CDR3 size: 14 residues. V was pared by 5 bases and J by 6 bases, with 4 bases of the junction left unmatched. CDR1 and CDR2 (germline): MDHEN, SYDVKM. This CDR3 is CASSAGTGVNEQFF. The CDR3 DNA sequence: TGTGCCAGCAGTGCCGGGACAGGGGTCAATGAGCAGTTCTTC.

Here the CDR3 reads CASSLGLAGADTQYF. The CDR3 nucleotides are TGTGCCAGCAGCTTGGGGCTAGCGGGAGCAGATACGCAGTATTTT. The genes are TRBV5-5 and TRBJ2-3; 10 bases agree with TRBD2. Trimming cost V 0 bases and J 4 bases; bases outside gene matches: 2. The CDR3 has 15 residues. Looked up from germline, CDR1 is SGHKS and CDR2 is YYEKEE (reference sequence).

V usage is TRBV15 and J usage is TRBJ2-7; 9 bases align to TRBD2. CDR3 size: 16 residues. Per the germline V gene, CDR1 is LNHNV and CDR2 is YYDKDF (reference sequence). The junction had 10 bases not matched to a gene; V was cut back by 4 bases and J by 3 bases. The CDR3: CATSTRPREGHYEQYF. DNA for the CDR3: TGTGCCACCAGCACCAGGCCGCGGGAGGGCCACTACGAGCAGTACTTC.

The chain joins TRBV7-8 to TRBJ1-5; maybe TRBD1 (5 bases). Germline V gene sequence: CDR1 SGHVS, CDR2 FQNEAQ. Trimming took 1 base from V and 10 from J, leaving 11 bases between them. This CDR3 comprises 13 residues. The CDR3 is CASSLVREHPQHF. The CDR3 DNA follows: TGTGCCAGCAGCTTAGTCAGGGAGCATCCCCAGCATTTT.

This clone has just a few counts. The chain recombines TRBV5-4 with TRBJ2-5; D might be TRBD1 (6 bases). CDR1 and CDR2 (germline): SGHNT, YYREEE (reference sequence). The CDR3 sequence is 14 residues long. Trimming stripped 1 base from V and 11 bases from J, with 18 bases between. The CDR3 is CASSLSRAGAEQYF. In DNA form, the CDR3 reads TGTGCCAGCAGCTTGTCTCGGGCAGGGGCTGAGCAGTACTTC.

This clone is a singleton in its sample. This rearrangement joins TRBV4-2 to TRBJ1-1; the match to TRBD1 covers 11 bases. The V gene's germline CDR1 is LGHNA and CDR2 YNFKEQ. The CDR3 has 16 residues. The junction had 4 bases not matched to a gene; V was cut back by 0 bases and J by 4 bases. Here the CDR3 DNA reads TGTGCCAGCAGCCAAGATCGGGGGACAGGGGGCACTGAAGCTTTCTTT. The encoded protein is CASSQDRGTGGTEAFF.

The chain uses TRBV5-4 and TRBJ1-2; 7 bases are a match to TRBD1. The germline gives CDR1 SGHNT, CDR2 YYREEE (reference sequence). CDR3 length equals 14 residues. J lost 1 base, V lost 3 bases, and 3 bases had no gene match. The CDR3 nucleotides read TGTGCCAGCAGCTCCGGGACAGATAACTATGGCTACACCTTC. Its protein is CASSSGTDNYGYTF. Variable domain in full (rest from reference TRBV5-4 and TRBJ1-2): ETGVTQSPTHLIKTRGQQVTLRCSSQSGHNTVSWYQQALGQGPQFIFQYYREEENGRGNFPPRFSGLQFPNYSSELNVNALELDDSALYLCASSSGTDNYGYTFGSGTRLTVV.

This chain joins TRBV7-2 and TRBJ2-6; no definite D call. Trimming took off 3 bases at V and 0 bases at J, with 18 bases between the two ends. Germline V lookup: CDR1 SGHTA, CDR2 FQGNSA. The CDR3 has 19 amino acids. CDR3 sequence (DNA): TGTGCCAGCAGCTTCATGGGTCCAGATTGGGTCTCTGGGGCCAACGTCCTGACTTTC. Its protein product is CASSFMGPDWVSGANVLTF.

In this sample, this clone turned up a few times. The chain employs TRBV30 and TRBJ1-1, with 7 bases lining up with TRBD1. Looked up from germline, CDR1 is GTSNPN and CDR2 is SVGIG (reference sequence). This CDR3 region has 14 residues. Germline trimming cut 4 bases from V and 4 bases from J; bases unmatched to any gene: 9. The CDR3 DNA reads TGTGCCTGGAAAAGGAAGGGGGCGACCACTGAAGCTTTCTTT. This translates into CAWKRKGATTEAFF.

The V call is TRBV27, the J call TRBJ2-6, with 9 bases lining up with TRBD2. V trimming: 3 bases; J trimming: 2 bases; junction bases outside the gene matches: 8. The CDR3 contains 18 residues. Looked up from germline, CDR1 is MNHEY and CDR2 is SMNVEV (reference sequence). The DNA for the CDR3 is TGTGCCAGCAGTTTGGGGCGGGAGGGCCTGGCTGGGGCCAACGTCCTGACTTTC. Protein: CASSLGREGLAGANVLTF.

This chain uses TRBV28 with TRBJ2-7; TRBD2 matches at 7 bases. The CDR3 extends over 14 amino acids. V lost 5 bases, J lost 7 bases, and 11 bases stayed unmatched. Germline CDR1 MDHEN, CDR2 SYDVKM. This CDR3 reads CASSHGGGPGEQYF. The CDR3 region has the DNA TGTGCCAGCAGTCATGGGGGAGGGCCCGGAGAGCAGTACTTC. Combining the CDR3 with reference TRBV28 and TRBJ2-7 gives the whole variable domain DVKVTQSSRYLVKRTGEKVFLECVQDMDHENMFWYRQDPGLGLRLIYFSYDVKMKEKGDIPEGYSVSREKKERFSLILESASTNQTSMYLCASSHGGGPGEQYFGPGTRLTVT.

In the case of this clone: This sample also contains other DNA sequences that code for the same CDR3. The J gene is TRBJ2-7, the V gene TRBV27, with a possible D match to TRBD2 (6 bases). The CDR3 spans 15 residues. V was pared by 3 bases and J by 3 bases, with 15 bases between. Germline V CDR1 and CDR2: MNHEY, SMNVEV (reference sequence). CDR3 in amino acids: CASSFGAGGSYEQYF. The DNA of the CDR3 is TGTGCCAGCAGTTTTGGGGCTGGGGGGAGCTACGAGCAGTACTTC.

This rearrangement joins TRBV28 to TRBJ2-3; D remains unclear. The ends were cut back, 6 bases at V and 0 bases at J, with 7 bases in the middle. The CDR3 consists of 13 residues. CDR1 and CDR2 (germline): MDHEN, SYDVKM. This CDR3 is CASSHGSTDTQYF. CDR3 nucleotide sequence: TGTGCCAGCAGCCATGGTAGCACAGATACGCAGTATTTT.

This chain joins TRBV6-2 or TRBV6-3 and TRBJ2-3, with TRBD2 identical over 16 bases. The CDR3 contains 16 residues. Germline CDR1 is MNHEY and CDR2 is SVGEGT. After removal of 6 bases from V and 3 bases from J, the junction contained 3 bases not matched to a gene. The CDR3, as DNA: TGTGCCAGCAGCAGGGGACTAGCGGGAGGGACAGATACGCAGTATTTT. Translating it yields CASSRGLAGGTDTQYF.

This chain joins TRBV19 and TRBJ2-3, with 10 positions matching TRBD2. Germline loops: CDR1 LNHDA, CDR2 SQIVND (reference sequence). V shed 6 bases and J 0 bases; nucleotides not matched to a gene: 6. The CDR3 has 16 residues. The CDR3 region is CASSLRLAGSTDTQYF. In DNA form, the CDR3 reads TGTGCCAGTAGCCTACGACTAGCGGGCAGCACAGATACGCAGTATTTT.

This clone was detected once. V and J are TRBV5-1 and TRBJ2-4; D uncertain. Germline lookup yields CDR1 SGHRS and CDR2 YFSETQ. There are 16 residues in the CDR3. The V and J ends lost 2 bases and 0 bases respectively, with 12 bases between them. DNA for the CDR3: TGCGCCAGCAGCTTCGCGGTGGGCTTAGCCAAAAACATTCAGTACTTC. As protein: CASSFAVGLAKNIQYF.

The chain uses TRBV18 and TRBJ2-5, with a possible D match to TRBD1 (5 bases). This CDR3 spans 15 amino acids. The germline V and J ends were trimmed by 0 bases and 5 bases, with 13 bases remaining between them. Germline V gene data show CDR1 as KGHSH and CDR2 as LQKENI. In DNA, the CDR3 is TGTGCCAGCTCACCACCCTCAGGGCGTCAGGAGACCCAGTACTTC. Translation: CASSPPSGRQETQYF.

The rearrangement uses TRBV10-2 and TRBJ1-4; D is unclear. V lost 0 bases and J lost 7, with 12 bases in between. The CDR3 covers 15 residues. The germline V gene has CDR1 WSHSY and CDR2 SAAADI. DNA of the CDR3: TGCGCCAGCAGTGAGTCTTATAGAAGTAGTGAAAAACTGTTTTTT. It encodes CASSESYRSSEKLFF.

The V call is TRBV6-2 or TRBV6-3, the J call TRBJ2-5, with D perhaps matching TRBD1 or TRBD2 (5 bases each). This CDR3 spans 19 amino acids. Trimming took 0 bases from V and 2 from J, leaving 22 bases between them. Germline V gene data show CDR1 as MNHEY and CDR2 as SVGEGT. Here the CDR3 DNA reads TGTGCCAGCAGTTACTCGAAGTGGGGGTCCGAACTTGGACAAGAGACCCAGTACTTC. As protein: CASSYSKWGSELGQETQYF.

The genes are TRBV18 and TRBJ1-4; 7 bases match TRBD1. This CDR3 region has 19 residues. Unmatched junction bases numbered 18, after V lost 4 bases and J lost 4 bases. Per the germline V gene, CDR1 is KGHSH and CDR2 is LQKENI. CDR3 nucleotide sequence: TGTGCCAGCTCACTCCCCGGCAGGGGGGCCTTTCGGAATAATGAAAAACTGTTTTTT. Translation: CASSLPGRGAFRNNEKLFF.